These 19 T cell receptor beta chains share one sample of origin, sequenced in a study of radiation and T cells in renal cell carcinoma. The repertoire was sequenced with immunoSEQ multiplex PCR; TCRdb's copy has only in-frame clones and lacks some. Found here are approximately 8,300 clones, roughly 55% of them singletons; the top ten hold roughly a fifth. Regarding treatment: 15 Gy SBRT to primary tumor, nephrectomy 4 weeks later. The sequenced sample was tumor tissue, obtained from a patient whose treatment included radiotherapy and nephrectomy. Source of these receptors: a man aged 55 to 69 with renal cell carcinoma.

This clone has only one observation. The J gene is TRBJ2-7, the V gene TRBV7-9; weak D call: TRBD1 (6 bases). Trimming left V 2 bases short and J 2 bases short, with 13 bases between. The CDR3 totals 15 residues. The germline V gene encodes CDR1 SEHNR and CDR2 FQNEAQ (reference sequence). For the CDR3, the DNA is TGTGCCAGCAGCTTAATTACAGGGAAAACCTACGAGCAGTACTTC. Amino acid sequence: CASSLITGKTYEQYF.

The V call is TRBV19, the J call TRBJ2-1; D unresolved. Trimming removed 3 bases at V and 5 bases at J, with 11 bases between. The CDR3 sequence is 14 residues long. Germline lookup yields CDR1 LNHDA and CDR2 SQIVND (reference sequence). The CDR3 nucleotides read TGTGCCAGTAGTATTAGTGGGCAGAACAATGAGCAGTTCTTC. Protein sequence: CASSISGQNNEQFF.

Note on this clone: This probably arose from a read error, given a far larger clone one base away. This chain joins TRBV23-1 and TRBJ2-5, with 8 bases aligning to TRBD2. The assigned J gene may be wrong: the sequence end matches TRBJ2-7 better. TRBV23-1 is recorded as an ORF, its role being uncertain. The CDR3 contains 18 residues. The CDR3 loop is CASSPTGVPGGGSYEQYF. DNA for the CDR3: TGCGCCAGCAGTCCAACGGGGGTCCCGGGGGGGGGCTCCTACGAGCAGTACTTC.

The rearrangement uses TRBV9 and TRBJ2-1, with a tentative D call TRBD1 (5 bases). The CDR3 is 13 amino acids. V was cut by 3 bases and J by 8 bases, with 12 bases left in between. Germline lookup yields CDR1 SGDLS and CDR2 YYNGEE. The CDR3 coding sequence is TGTGCCAGCAGCGGCCACTGGGGCCATGAGCAGTTCTTC. Translating gives CASSGHWGHEQFF.

This clone was recorded only once. The chain has TRBV5-2 and TRBJ2-7. TRBV5-2 is a pseudogene segment. CDR3 length: 12 amino acids. CDR3 DNA: TGTGCCAGCAGCCAAGATGGCGAGGAGCAGTACTTC. It codes for CASSQDGEEQYF.

In this sample, this clone turned up a few times. The rearrangement uses TRBV4-1 and TRBJ1-4; D ambiguous. This CDR3 has 11 amino acids. From germline, CDR1 is MGHRA and CDR2 YSYEKL. The ends were cut back, 6 bases at V and 7 bases at J, with 6 bases in the middle. The CDR3 DNA follows: TGCGCCAGCAGGTCGTCTGAAAAACTGTTTTTT. Its translation is CASRSSEKLFF.

This chain links TRBV28 with TRBJ1-1; D call uncertain. V shed 2 bases and J shed 5 bases, with 12 bases lying between them. This CDR3 is built from 14 residues. Germline V gives CDR1 MDHEN, CDR2 SYDVKM. CDR3 coding DNA: TGTGCCAGCAGTTTAATAGAGACGAGGACTGAAGCTTTCTTT. This encodes CASSLIETRTEAFF.

The chain employs TRBV5-1 and TRBJ1-1; no clear D. Germline V CDR1 and CDR2: SGHRS, YFSETQ. This CDR3 has 14 residues. V lost 1 base to trimming and J lost 1 base, with 8 bases between them. The DNA for the CDR3 is TGCGCCAGCAGCTTGTTAAGGCCGAACACTGAAGCTTTCTTT. Protein sequence: CASSLLRPNTEAFF.

The chain couples TRBV11-2 to TRBJ2-7; 15 bases are a match to TRBD2. V was clipped by 1 base and J by 2 bases; unmatched bases: 3. Germline CDR1 SGHAT, CDR2 FQNNGV. The CDR3 extends over 17 amino acids. DNA for the CDR3: TGTGCCAGCAGCTTAGGGACTAGCGGGAGGGGAACCTACGAGCAGTACTTC. Encoded protein: CASSLGTSGRGTYEQYF.

The chain employs TRBV27 and TRBJ2-2; 7 bases are a match to TRBD2. The ends lost 8 bases at V and 6 bases at J; junction bases unmatched: 6. The germline V gene has CDR1 MNHEY and CDR2 SMNVEV (reference sequence). This CDR3 is 13 amino acids long. This CDR3 reads CASPEGGAGELFF. The CDR3, as DNA: TGTGCCAGCCCCGAGGGAGGGGCCGGGGAGCTGTTTTTT.

The chain is built from TRBV29-1 and TRBJ2-1; no reliable D call. CDR1 SQVTM and CDR2 ANQGSEA come from the germline V gene. This CDR3 comprises 14 residues. Trimming cost V 5 bases and J 8 bases, with 19 bases left between them. CDR3 region: CSVKVDEQRDEQFF. Written as DNA, the CDR3 is TGCAGCGTTAAGGTCGATGAACAGCGCGATGAGCAGTTCTTC.

This clone has just a few counts. V and J are TRBV9 and TRBJ2-7; 8 bases match TRBD2. Germline V gene lookup returns CDR1 SGDLS and CDR2 YYNGEE. With 0 bases clipped from V and 4 bases from J, the junction kept 6 bases outside the gene matches. The CDR3 extends over 15 amino acids. In DNA, the CDR3 is TGTGCCAGCAGCGTAGGGAATAGCGGGGCGTACGAGCAGTACTTC. Amino acids: CASSVGNSGAYEQYF.

The chain uses TRBV19 and TRBJ1-3, with D possibly TRBD1 on 5 matching bases. The V end lost 3 bases, the J end lost 4 bases, and 16 bases lay between the germline ends. The germline CDR1 and CDR2 sequences are LNHDA and SQIVND (reference sequence). The CDR3 spans 16 residues. CDR3 nucleotides: TGTGCCAGTAGTATTCTTTACAGGTCGGGAGGAAACACCATATATTTT. Its protein product is CASSILYRSGGNTIYF.

The chain carries TRBV2 and TRBJ1-2, with a tentative D call TRBD1 (5 bases). The CDR3 is 13 amino acids. Germline V lookup: CDR1 SNHLY, CDR2 FYNNEI. V lost 8 bases to trimming and J lost 4 bases, with 14 bases between them. For the CDR3, the DNA is TGTGCCAGCCATTATAGGGACGGCTATGGCTACACCTTC. This codes for CASHYRDGYGYTF.

V gene TRBV6-1 combines with J gene TRBJ1-1; D gene unclear. Germline assignment: CDR1 MNHNS and CDR2 SASEGT. The CDR3 spans 14 residues. V was cut by 7 bases and J by 6 bases, with 18 bases left in between. The CDR3 bases are TGTGCCAGCACTTTAAGTGGGATGTGGGCTGAAGCTTTCTTT. Its protein is CASTLSGMWAEAFF.

The rearrangement links TRBV5-1 to TRBJ2-5, with 13 nucleotides matching TRBD2. The CDR3 length is 15 residues. Germline values: CDR1 SGHRS, CDR2 YFSETQ. V was clipped by 7 bases and J by 2 bases; unmatched bases: 5. CDR3 loop: CASSPGLAGQETQYF. The CDR3 DNA reads as TGCGCCAGCTCACCGGGACTAGCGGGACAAGAGACCCAGTACTTC.

The chain recombines TRBV5-8 with TRBJ1-1; D not certain. Germline V lookup: CDR1 SGHTS, CDR2 YDEGEE. CDR3 length: 12 amino acids. V lost 4 bases and J lost 6, with 10 bases in between. CDR3 loop: CASSLVFSEAFF. CDR3 sequence (DNA): TGTGCCAGCAGCCTTGTATTTTCTGAAGCTTTCTTT.

The rearrangement joins TRBV6-4 to TRBJ2-1; 9 bases are shared with TRBD2. V gave up 0 bases and J gave up 4 bases; unmatched junction bases: 1. CDR3 size: 15 residues. Germline loops: CDR1 MRHNA, CDR2 SNTAGT. CDR3 nucleotide sequence: TGTGCCAGCAGTGACTCTAGCGGGAGTTACAATGAGCAGTTCTTC. Translating it yields CASSDSSGSYNEQFF.

V gene TRBV27 combines with J gene TRBJ2-7; 12 nucleotides align to TRBD1. Germline CDR1 and CDR2: MNHEY and SMNVEV (reference sequence). V trimming: 8 bases; J trimming: 3 bases; junction bases outside the gene matches: 5. The length of the CDR3 is 14 residues. This CDR3 reads CASGTGGPYYEQYF. The CDR3 region has the DNA TGTGCCAGCGGGACAGGGGGCCCTTACTACGAGCAGTACTTC.